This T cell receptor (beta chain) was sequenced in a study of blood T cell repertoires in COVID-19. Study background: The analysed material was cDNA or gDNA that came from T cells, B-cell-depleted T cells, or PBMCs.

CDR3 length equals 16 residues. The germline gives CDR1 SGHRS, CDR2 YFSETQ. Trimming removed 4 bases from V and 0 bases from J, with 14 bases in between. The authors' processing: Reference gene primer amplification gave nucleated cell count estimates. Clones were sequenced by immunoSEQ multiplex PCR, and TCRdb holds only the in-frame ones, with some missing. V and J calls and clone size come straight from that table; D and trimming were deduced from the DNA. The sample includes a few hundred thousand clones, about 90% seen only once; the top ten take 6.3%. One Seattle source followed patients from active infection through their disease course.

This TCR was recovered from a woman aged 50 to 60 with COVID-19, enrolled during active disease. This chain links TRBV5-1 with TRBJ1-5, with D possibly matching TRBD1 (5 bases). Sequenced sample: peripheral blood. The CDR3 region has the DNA TGCGCCAGCAGCCCCCGGGGGGGGGATAGCAATCAGCCCCAGCATTTT. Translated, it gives CASSPRGGDSNQPQHF.